This is a list of T cell receptor beta chains from one sample in a study of T-cell reconstitution after alpha-beta-depleted transplantation in children. TCRdb processed the PCR reads anew with MiXCR; each CDR3 protein has one entry. The sample has about 980,000 distinct CDR3 sequences; roughly 29% are singletons. The starting material was PBMCs, mostly from graft donor cells, obtained 360 days after TCRalphabeta/CD19-depleted stem cell transplant. These receptors were taken from a boy in the first two years of life who had a stem cell transplant for SCID, so the T cells may come from the graft donor. Each CDR3 is given with its conserved first and last residue. Fields, in order: V gene, J gene, D gene, clone size, CDR3 DNA, CDR3 protein. A D gene is named only where the DNA matches it firmly. Clone size appears in some rows only: once, few, many, or a class for an expanded clone.

V gene: TRBV19
J gene: TRBJ1-1
D gene: -
clone size: few
CDR3 DNA: TGTGCCAGTACCGAGGTGGGGTCGGCCAGGTGGAACACTGAAGCTTTCTTT
CDR3 protein: CASTEVGSARWNTEAFF

V gene: TRBV12-3/TRBV12-4
J gene: TRBJ2-1
D gene: TRBD1
clone size: many
CDR3 DNA: TGTGCCAGCAGTTTAGGAGCAGGGGGTTACAATGAGCAGTTCTTC
CDR3 protein: CASSLGAGGYNEQFF

V gene: TRBV7-9
J gene: TRBJ2-3
D gene: -
clone size: -
CDR3 DNA: TGTGCCAGCAGCTTAGTGACGGCGGATACGCAGTATTTT
CDR3 protein: CASSLVTADTQYF

V gene: TRBV29-1
J gene: TRBJ2-6
D gene: -
clone size: few
CDR3 DNA: TGCAGCGTTGAGGGATTAGAATCTGGGGCCAACGTCCTGACTTTC
CDR3 protein: CSVEGLESGANVLTF

V gene: TRBV12-3/TRBV12-4
J gene: TRBJ1-6
D gene: -
clone size: few
CDR3 DNA: TGTGCCAGCAGTCCTCTCGGACGAAATTCACCCCTCCACTTT
CDR3 protein: CASSPLGRNSPLHF

V gene: TRBV5-1
J gene: TRBJ1-6
D gene: -
clone size: -
CDR3 DNA: TGCGCCAGCAGCTTGGAGGGCCCAACTAGGGCTAATTCACCCCTCCACTTT
CDR3 protein: CASSLEGPTRANSPLHF

V gene: TRBV7-9
J gene: TRBJ2-7
D gene: TRBD1
clone size: -
CDR3 DNA: TGTGCCAGCAGCTTAATTCCGGGACAGAACTACGAGCAGTACTTC
CDR3 protein: CASSLIPGQNYEQYF

V gene: TRBV28
J gene: TRBJ2-1
D gene: -
clone size: few
CDR3 DNA: TGTGCCAGCAGTTCTTGGAGCGGTGGCTATAGCTCCTACAATGAGCAGTTCTTC
CDR3 protein: CASSSWSGGYSSYNEQFF

V gene: TRBV9
J gene: TRBJ2-2
D gene: -
clone size: few
CDR3 DNA: TGTGCCAGCAGCGTAGGGGCAGGGAGAGGAACCGGGGAGCTGTTTTTT
CDR3 protein: CASSVGAGRGTGELFF

V gene: TRBV20-1
J gene: TRBJ2-7
D gene: TRBD1
clone size: -
CDR3 DNA: TGCAGTGCTAGTACAGGGGCGGGTTACGAGCAGTACTTC
CDR3 protein: CSASTGAGYEQYF

V gene: TRBV5-1
J gene: TRBJ1-2
D gene: TRBD1
clone size: -
CDR3 DNA: TGCGCCAGCAGCCTGGATGGGACAGGGGGCTCCTATGGCTACACCTTC
CDR3 protein: CASSLDGTGGSYGYTF

V gene: TRBV28
J gene: TRBJ2-7
D gene: TRBD1
clone size: -
CDR3 DNA: TGTGCCAGCAGCCTATGGGGGACAGGGGCGACCGAGCAGTACTTC
CDR3 protein: CASSLWGTGATEQYF

V gene: TRBV15
J gene: TRBJ2-5
D gene: TRBD1
clone size: -
CDR3 DNA: TGTGCCACCAGCAGAATGACAGGGATTAAGGAGACCCAGTACTTC
CDR3 protein: CATSRMTGIKETQYF

V gene: TRBV20-1
J gene: TRBJ2-5
D gene: -
clone size: -
CDR3 DNA: TGCAGTGCTAGAGAGGGGGTCCTAGTGACCCAGTACTTC
CDR3 protein: CSAREGVLVTQYF

V gene: TRBV11-2
J gene: TRBJ2-7
D gene: TRBD1
clone size: -
CDR3 DNA: TGTGCCAGCAGCCCACAGGGGTTAGGATACGAGCAGTACTTC
CDR3 protein: CASSPQGLGYEQYF

V gene: TRBV20-1
J gene: TRBJ2-1
D gene: TRBD1
clone size: few
CDR3 DNA: TGCAGTGCTAGTCTCCCGGGACAGGGATACTACAATGAGCAGTTCTTC
CDR3 protein: CSASLPGQGYYNEQFF

V gene: TRBV6-5
J gene: TRBJ2-6
D gene: -
clone size: -
CDR3 DNA: TGTGCCAGCAGTTACTCGCAGAGCTCTGGGGCCAACGTCCTGACTTTC
CDR3 protein: CASSYSQSSGANVLTF

V gene: TRBV6-5
J gene: TRBJ2-7
D gene: -
clone size: -
CDR3 DNA: TGTGCCAGCAGTTACTCTATCCTTACTTGGGACGAGCAGTACTTC
CDR3 protein: CASSYSILTWDEQYF

V gene: TRBV11-2
J gene: TRBJ2-7
D gene: TRBD2
clone size: -
CDR3 DNA: TGTGCCAGCAGCTTAGAACTAGCGGGGGGGCGTCTTGGCGTGCAGTACTTC
CDR3 protein: CASSLELAGGRLGVQYF

V gene: TRBV10-3
J gene: TRBJ2-7
D gene: TRBD1
clone size: -
CDR3 DNA: TGTGCCATTGGACAGGAGCGCGTCAACGAGCAGTACTTC
CDR3 protein: CAIGQERVNEQYF

V gene: TRBV12-3/TRBV12-4
J gene: TRBJ2-1
D gene: -
clone size: few
CDR3 DNA: TGTGCCAGCAGTTTAGGGGTACCGGAGCAGTTCTTC
CDR3 protein: CASSLGVPEQFF

V gene: TRBV7-8
J gene: TRBJ2-7
D gene: -
clone size: -
CDR3 DNA: TGTGCCAGCAGCCTGGGGGACCGTGTCCCCAGCGAGCAGTACTTC
CDR3 protein: CASSLGDRVPSEQYF

V gene: TRBV14
J gene: TRBJ2-5
D gene: -
clone size: -
CDR3 DNA: TGTGCCAGCAGCCAACAGTGGGAGACCCAGTACTTC
CDR3 protein: CASSQQWETQYF

V gene: TRBV7-8
J gene: TRBJ1-5
D gene: -
clone size: few
CDR3 DNA: TGTGCCAGCAGCTTAATGATGGCAGTTAGGAAGGATCAGCCCCAGCATTTT
CDR3 protein: CASSLMMAVRKDQPQHF

V gene: TRBV11-2
J gene: TRBJ2-1
D gene: TRBD2
clone size: -
CDR3 DNA: TGTGCCAGCGCTACCCGCCGGAGCGGGGGGGCGGGGAATGAGCAGTTCTTC
CDR3 protein: CASATRRSGGAGNEQFF

V gene: TRBV6-2/TRBV6-3
J gene: TRBJ1-6
D gene: -
clone size: -
CDR3 DNA: TGTGCCAGCAGTTATCCCCTCCACTTT
CDR3 protein: CASSYPLHF

V gene: TRBV20-1
J gene: TRBJ2-2
D gene: TRBD2
clone size: few
CDR3 DNA: TGCAGTGCTAAAGCGGGGGGGCCGGACACCGGGGAGCTGTTTTTT
CDR3 protein: CSAKAGGPDTGELFF

V gene: TRBV5-1
J gene: TRBJ2-7
D gene: TRBD1
clone size: -
CDR3 DNA: TGCGCCAGCAGCTTGCTCGTTACAGGGGGCTTTATCTACGAGCAGTACTTC
CDR3 protein: CASSLLVTGGFIYEQYF

V gene: TRBV11-2
J gene: TRBJ2-1
D gene: TRBD1
clone size: -
CDR3 DNA: TGTGCCAGCAGCCCGATCTGGTCTACCTGGGGACAGGGGGGGGATGAGCAGTTCTTC
CDR3 protein: CASSPIWSTWGQGGDEQFF

V gene: TRBV27
J gene: TRBJ2-3
D gene: -
clone size: few
CDR3 DNA: TGTGCCAGCAGTTTAGCGGGACACTGGCGCACAGATACGCAGTATTTT
CDR3 protein: CASSLAGHWRTDTQYF

V gene: TRBV4-2
J gene: TRBJ2-2
D gene: -
clone size: few
CDR3 DNA: TGTGCCAGCAGCCAAGATAGGCCAGGCCATGCCGGGGAGCTGTTTTTT
CDR3 protein: CASSQDRPGHAGELFF

V gene: TRBV20-1
J gene: TRBJ2-1
D gene: TRBD2
clone size: few
CDR3 DNA: TGCAGTGCCGCGGCCTCTAGCGGGGGGGCACATTCGACGCAGTTCTTC
CDR3 protein: CSAAASSGGAHSTQFF

V gene: TRBV6-2/TRBV6-3
J gene: TRBJ2-7
D gene: -
clone size: few
CDR3 DNA: TGTGCCAGCAGTTACTGGGTGGCCCTCTTCGAGCAGTACTTC
CDR3 protein: CASSYWVALFEQYF

V gene: TRBV5-6
J gene: TRBJ2-3
D gene: -
clone size: -
CDR3 DNA: TGTGCCAGCAGCTTGTCGTACTATCCGCAGTATTTT
CDR3 protein: CASSLSYYPQYF

V gene: TRBV4-1
J gene: TRBJ2-1
D gene: -
clone size: few
CDR3 DNA: TGCGCCAGCAGCCTCGGAGCAAGGGGGGGCAAATACAATGAGCAGTTCTTC
CDR3 protein: CASSLGARGGKYNEQFF

V gene: TRBV4-1
J gene: TRBJ2-1
D gene: TRBD2
clone size: -
CDR3 DNA: TGCGCCAGCAGCCAACCCCCGGGACTAGCGCCTGACAATGAGCAGTTCTTC
CDR3 protein: CASSQPPGLAPDNEQFF

V gene: TRBV29-1
J gene: TRBJ2-5
D gene: -
clone size: -
CDR3 DNA: TGCAGCGCCCTCGTTCGGATGGAGACCCAGTACTTC
CDR3 protein: CSALVRMETQYF

V gene: TRBV15
J gene: TRBJ2-1
D gene: -
clone size: -
CDR3 DNA: TGTGCCACCAGCAAATCGGCGCCATCCTACAATGAGCAGTTCTTC
CDR3 protein: CATSKSAPSYNEQFF

V gene: TRBV20-1
J gene: TRBJ1-1
D gene: -
clone size: -
CDR3 DNA: TGCAGTCCCGCCCACAGGGCCCTGGGGACTGAAGCTTTCTTT
CDR3 protein: CSPAHRALGTEAFF

V gene: TRBV20-1
J gene: TRBJ1-4
D gene: TRBD1
clone size: few
CDR3 DNA: TGCAGTGCACGGAGGGGGACAGGGCAACCCTTAGGACTGTTTTTT
CDR3 protein: CSARRGTGQPLGLFF

V gene: TRBV5-1
J gene: TRBJ1-6
D gene: -
clone size: -
CDR3 DNA: TGCGCCAGCAGCTTGGAGGAGGGGTCACCCCTCCACTTT
CDR3 protein: CASSLEEGSPLHF

V gene: TRBV20-1
J gene: TRBJ2-5
D gene: TRBD2
clone size: few
CDR3 DNA: TGCAGTGCTAGACACGGACTAGCCCAAGAGACCCAGTACTTC
CDR3 protein: CSARHGLAQETQYF

V gene: TRBV7-8
J gene: TRBJ2-1
D gene: -
clone size: -
CDR3 DNA: TGTGCCAGCAGCTTAAGGGGGGAAGTATCCTACAATGAGCAGTTATTC
CDR3 protein: CASSLRGEVSYNEQLF

V gene: TRBV7-9
J gene: TRBJ1-5
D gene: -
clone size: -
CDR3 DNA: TGTGCCAGCAGCTTAGCGGGACGGTTCTTGGATTTT
CDR3 protein: CASSLAGRFLDF

V gene: TRBV4-3
J gene: TRBJ2-1
D gene: TRBD1
clone size: -
CDR3 DNA: TGCGCCAGCAGCCAAGAGCCGACCGGGACAGGGTACAATGAGCAGTTCTTC
CDR3 protein: CASSQEPTGTGYNEQFF

V gene: TRBV18
J gene: TRBJ2-4
D gene: -
clone size: -
CDR3 DNA: TGTGCCAGCTCACCAGGCTCCCGAGATCCCAAAAACATTCAGTACTTC
CDR3 protein: CASSPGSRDPKNIQYF

V gene: TRBV12-3/TRBV12-4
J gene: TRBJ2-3
D gene: TRBD1
clone size: -
CDR3 DNA: TGTGCCAGCAGTTTTGGAAGGGAGAGGGGGCGAGGGGCAGATACGCAGTATTTT
CDR3 protein: CASSFGRERGRGADTQYF

V gene: TRBV27
J gene: TRBJ1-1
D gene: TRBD1
clone size: few
CDR3 DNA: TGTTCCAGCAGTTCGCACGACAGGGGGCTTGGAACTGAAGCTTTCTTT
CDR3 protein: CSSSSHDRGLGTEAFF

V gene: TRBV4-1
J gene: TRBJ1-1
D gene: -
clone size: few
CDR3 DNA: TGCGCCAGCAGCCAAGGATTTTCGGGGTTCGGAGGGGACACTGAAGCTTTCTTT
CDR3 protein: CASSQGFSGFGGDTEAFF